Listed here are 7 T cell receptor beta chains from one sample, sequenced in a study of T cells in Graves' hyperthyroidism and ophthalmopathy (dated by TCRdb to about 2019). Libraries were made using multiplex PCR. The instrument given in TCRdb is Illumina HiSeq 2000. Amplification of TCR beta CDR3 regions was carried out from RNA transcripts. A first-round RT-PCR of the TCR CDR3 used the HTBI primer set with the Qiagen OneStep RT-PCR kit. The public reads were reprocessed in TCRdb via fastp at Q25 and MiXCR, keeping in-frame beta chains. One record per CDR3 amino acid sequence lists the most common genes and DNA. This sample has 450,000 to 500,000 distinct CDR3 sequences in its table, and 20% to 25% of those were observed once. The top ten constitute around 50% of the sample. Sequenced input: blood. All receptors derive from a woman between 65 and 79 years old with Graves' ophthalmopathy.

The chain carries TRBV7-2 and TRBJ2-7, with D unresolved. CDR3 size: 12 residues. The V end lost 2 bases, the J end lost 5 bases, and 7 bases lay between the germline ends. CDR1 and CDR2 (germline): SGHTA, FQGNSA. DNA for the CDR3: TGTGCCAGCAGCTTACTCCTGGACGAGCAGTACTTC. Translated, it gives CASSLLLDEQYF.

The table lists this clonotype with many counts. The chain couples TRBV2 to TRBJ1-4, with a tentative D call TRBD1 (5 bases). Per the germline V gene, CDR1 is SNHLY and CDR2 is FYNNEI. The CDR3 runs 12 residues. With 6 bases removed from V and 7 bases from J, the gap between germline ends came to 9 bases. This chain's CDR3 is CASRQGFEKLFF. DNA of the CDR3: TGTGCCAGCAGGCAGGGATTTGAAAAACTGTTTTTT. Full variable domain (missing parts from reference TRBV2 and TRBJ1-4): EPEVTQTPSHQVTQMGQEVILRCVPISNHLYFYWYRQILGQKVEFLVSFYNNEISEKSEIFDDQFSVERPDGSNFTLKIRSTKLEDSAMYFCASRQGFEKLFFGSGTQLSVL.

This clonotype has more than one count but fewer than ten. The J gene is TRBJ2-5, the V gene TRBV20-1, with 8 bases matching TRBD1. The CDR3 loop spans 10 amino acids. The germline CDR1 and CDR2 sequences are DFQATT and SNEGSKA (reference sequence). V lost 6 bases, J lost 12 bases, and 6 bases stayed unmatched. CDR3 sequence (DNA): TGCAGTGCGGACAGGGACGCCGAGTACTTC. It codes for CSADRDAEYF.

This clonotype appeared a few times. CDR3 sequence reads: CASSPLTGMNTEAFF. CDR3 nucleotides: TGCGCCAGCAGCCCACTGACAGGGATGAACACTGAAGCTTTCTTT. The chain has TRBV5-1 and TRBJ1-1, with TRBD1 identical over 7 bases. The germline V gene encodes CDR1 SGHRS and CDR2 YFSETQ. The CDR3 totals 15 residues. V lost 4 bases to trimming and J lost 0 bases; unmatched junction nucleotides: 6.

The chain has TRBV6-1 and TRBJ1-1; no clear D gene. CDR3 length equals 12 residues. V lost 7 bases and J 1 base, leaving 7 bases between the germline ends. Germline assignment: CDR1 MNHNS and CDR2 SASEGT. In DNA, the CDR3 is TGTGCCAGCAAGACTGCGAACACTGAAGCTTTCTTT. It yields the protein CASKTANTEAFF.

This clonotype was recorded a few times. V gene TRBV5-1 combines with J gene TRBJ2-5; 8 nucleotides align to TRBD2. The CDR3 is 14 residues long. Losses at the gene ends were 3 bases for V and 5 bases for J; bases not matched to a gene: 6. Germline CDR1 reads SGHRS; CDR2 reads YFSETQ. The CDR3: CASSSRGAGETQYF. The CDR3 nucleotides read TGCGCCAGCAGCTCGCGGGGGGCCGGGGAGACCCAGTACTTC. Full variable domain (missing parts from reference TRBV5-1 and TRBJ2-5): KAGVTQTPRYLIKTRGQQVTLSCSPISGHRSVSWYQQTPGQGLQFLFEYFSETQRNKGNFPGRFSGRQFSNSRSEMNVSTLELGDSALYLCASSSRGAGETQYFGPGTRLLVL.

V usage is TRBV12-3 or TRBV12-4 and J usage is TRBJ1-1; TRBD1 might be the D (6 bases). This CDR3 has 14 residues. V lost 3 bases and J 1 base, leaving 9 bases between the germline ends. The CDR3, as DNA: TGTGCCAGCAGTTTGGGGGCATGGAACACTGAAGCTTTCTTT. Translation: CASSLGAWNTEAFF.